The clone carrying this TCR beta chain was seen ten or more times. What it recognizes is unknown. Hyperthyroidism had been newly diagnosed in patients aged 18 to 65, and its duration was under 2 months. Diagnoses were made from clinical symptoms, serum measures (thyroxine and TRAb), thyroid ultrasound and orbital computed tomography. This entry belongs to a study of T cells in Graves' hyperthyroidism and ophthalmopathy. Study-wide points: Ophthalmopathy was distinguished from stable hyperthyroidism by 13 V-J signatures.

TCR beta CDR3 sequences were amplified from RNA transcripts. An initial round of RT-PCR targeting the TCR CDR3 relied on the HTBI primer set. TCRdb re-called the multiplex PCR reads with MiXCR, one entry per CDR3 protein. The data contain about 610,000 distinct CDR3 sequences, roughly 46% of them singletons. V lost 6 bases and J 1 base, leaving 9 bases between the germline ends. The germline gives CDR1 SNHLY, CDR2 FYNNEI. There are 14 residues in the CDR3. The genes are TRBV2 and TRBJ2-2; no reliable D call. The TCR comes from a woman between 18 and 29 years old with Graves' hyperthyroidism. Input material: peripheral blood or thyroid tissue (not recorded which). DNA of the CDR3: TGTGCCAGCAGGACCTACAGGAACACCGGGGAGCTGTTTTTT. Protein product: CASRTYRNTGELFF. The full variable domain, completed using reference TRBV2 and TRBJ2-2, is EPEVTQTPSHQVTQMGQEVILRCVPISNHLYFYWYRQILGQKVEFLVSFYNNEISEKSEIFDDQFSVERPDGSNFTLKIRSTKLEDSAMYFCASRTYRNTGELFFGEGSRLTVL.